This T cell receptor beta chain comes out of a study of shared clonotypes between healthy human individuals. TCRdb keeps only in-frame clones here, not all; method: immunoSEQ multiplex PCR. The sample holds 950,000 to 1,300,000 clones, around 76% seen once. Germline lookup yields CDR1 SEHNR and CDR2 FQNEAQ (reference sequence). The CDR3 extends over 15 amino acids. The V gene end was trimmed by 4 bases and the J gene end by 6 bases; junction bases not matched to a gene: 7. The clonotype was recovered from a man aged 18 to 35 in good health. The chain employs TRBV7-9 and TRBJ2-1, with 9 bases identical to TRBD1. The sequenced sample consisted of memory CD4+ T cells sorted from blood. The subset denotes: CD45RA-negative fraction. The CDR3 nucleotides read TGTGCCAGCAGCTCTGGGACAGGGATCGGCAATGAGCAGTTCTTC. This encodes CASSSGTGIGNEQFF. Filled out from reference TRBV7-9 and TRBJ2-1, the complete variable domain reads DTGVSQNPRHKITKRGQNVTFRCDPISEHNRLYWYRQTLGQGPEFLTYFQNEAQLEKSRLLSDRFSAERPKGSFSTLEIQRTEQGDSAMYLCASSSGTGIGNEQFFGPGTRLTVL.